This entry lists 26 T cell receptor beta chains sequenced from one sample in a study of T cell responses to AZD1222 COVID-19 vaccine. Sequencing used immunoSEQ multiplex PCR; TCRdb keeps in-frame clones, though not all of them. The sample has about 86,000 clones; 89% are singletons. Sequenced here: peripheral blood, sampled 28 days after the second AZD1222 dose. These receptor sequences come from an adult who received the AZD1222 COVID-19 vaccine.

The chain links TRBV5-1 to TRBJ2-3; D unresolved. This CDR3 is built from 13 residues. Trimming shortened V by 1 base and J by 2 bases, and 5 bases separated the two germline ends. Looked up from germline, CDR1 is SGHRS and CDR2 is YFSETQ. The chain's CDR3 is CASSLQDTDTQYF. CDR3 nucleotide sequence: TGCGCCAGCAGCTTGCAGGACACAGATACGCAGTATTTT.

The V call is TRBV7-9, the J call TRBJ2-7; D gene ambiguous. Germline values: CDR1 SEHNR, CDR2 FQNEAQ (reference sequence). The V end was cut by 5 bases, the J end by 6 bases, with 14 bases between. The CDR3 is 13 residues long. CDR3 loop: CASSRTRLSEQYF. CDR3 DNA sequence: TGTGCCAGCAGCAGAACGAGGCTCTCCGAGCAGTACTTC. The full variable domain, in which reference TRBV7-9 and TRBJ2-7 provide the parts outside the CDR3, is DTGVSQNPRHKITKRGQNVTFRCDPISEHNRLYWYRQTLGQGPEFLTYFQNEAQLEKSRLLSDRFSAERPKGSFSTLEIQRTEQGDSAMYLCASSRTRLSEQYFGPGTRLTVT.

The chain carries TRBV24-1 and TRBJ2-7, with TRBD1 as a possible D gene (6 bases). Germline V gene lookup returns CDR1 KGHDR and CDR2 SFDVKD. The length of the CDR3 is 15 residues. V was trimmed by 8 bases and J by 6 bases, leaving 22 bases between them. The CDR3 nucleotides are TGTGCCACCACAGGGGTTTTCTGCCGATCGTTCGAGCAGTACGTC. It yields the protein CATTGVFCRSFEQYV.

This clone was observed a handful of times. The chain employs TRBV7-9 and TRBJ2-5, with 9 bases that match TRBD1. Germline-derived CDR1 and CDR2 are SEHNR and FQNEAQ (reference sequence). The V and J ends lost 6 bases and 1 base, in that order; junction bases with no gene match: 3. The CDR3 runs 14 residues. The CDR3 DNA is TGTGCCAGCAGTTGGGACAGGGCCCAAGAGACCCAGTACTTC. Translated, it gives CASSWDRAQETQYF.

This clone was seen a single time. V and J are TRBV5-6 and TRBJ1-1; no clear D gene. The CDR3 covers 13 residues. Germline V gene lookup returns CDR1 SGHDT and CDR2 YYEEEE. Trimming removed 3 bases from V and 3 bases from J, with 9 bases in between. The CDR3 spells CASSWGRDTEAFF. The CDR3 DNA sequence: TGTGCCAGCAGCTGGGGAAGGGACACTGAAGCTTTCTTT.

CDR3 sequence reads: CASSHLAGAPDTQYF. The CDR3 coding sequence is TGTGCCAGCAGCCACCTAGCGGGGGCCCCAGATACGCAGTATTTT. V usage is TRBV3-1 (or the pseudogene TRBV3-2) and J usage is TRBJ2-3, with 10 bases that match TRBD2. Germline V CDR1 and CDR2: LGHDT, YNNKEL (reference sequence). The CDR3 consists of 15 residues. V lost 3 bases to trimming and J lost 4 bases; unmatched junction nucleotides: 4.

This chain connects TRBV27 to TRBJ2-7, with 9 bases identical to TRBD1. The germline CDR1 and CDR2 sequences are MNHEY and SMNVEV (reference sequence). The V gene end was trimmed by 5 bases and the J gene end by 9 bases; junction bases not matched to a gene: 14. The CDR3 runs 15 residues. The CDR3 region has the DNA TGTGCCAGCAGTAGCCGGGACAGGGCTCTAGTGGTGCAGTACGTC. Its translation: CASSSRDRALVVQYV.

This clone was seen a single time. This chain uses TRBV10-2 with TRBJ2-3; maybe TRBD2 (5 bases). This CDR3 is built from 15 residues. The V end lost 2 bases, the J end lost 0 bases, and 9 bases lay between the germline ends. The germline gives CDR1 WSHSY, CDR2 SAAADI. CDR3 bases: TGCGCCAGCAGTGAGGCCCGGGGAAGCACAGATACGCAGTATTTT. This translates into CASSEARGSTDTQYF.

The V and J genes are TRBV9 and TRBJ2-1; 10 positions match TRBD1. There are 16 residues in the CDR3. Germline V gene sequence: CDR1 SGDLS, CDR2 YYNGEE. The trim removed 4 bases at V and 3 bases at J, leaving 7 bases unmatched. The CDR3 is CASSPRGTGVYNEQFF. The CDR3 DNA follows: TGTGCCAGCAGCCCCCGCGGGACAGGGGTCTACAATGAGCAGTTCTTC.

The V call is TRBV7-3, the J call TRBJ2-3, with D perhaps matching TRBD2 (5 bases). This CDR3 spans 16 amino acids. In germline, CDR1 is SGHTA, CDR2 FQGTGA. Trimming removed 5 bases from V and 5 bases from J, with 20 bases in between. The CDR3 loop is CASSPPGSGFGDTQYF. CDR3 in DNA: TGTGCCAGCAGCCCACCGGGGTCCGGTTTCGGAGATACGCAGTATTTT.

Only a few counts were recorded for this clone. V usage is TRBV7-2 and J usage is TRBJ2-7; D is perhaps TRBD1 (6 bases). CDR1 SGHTA and CDR2 FQGNSA come from the germline V gene. The CDR3 loop spans 15 amino acids. V shed 1 base and J shed 3 bases, with 13 bases lying between them. The CDR3 here is CASSLVRDNHYEQYF. The CDR3 DNA follows: TGTGCCAGCAGCTTAGTCCGGGACAACCACTACGAGCAGTACTTC.

The chain carries TRBV5-1 and TRBJ1-6; D not resolved. The CDR3 length is 14 residues. The germline V gene encodes CDR1 SGHRS and CDR2 YFSETQ. The germline V and J ends were trimmed by 4 bases and 6 bases, with 11 bases remaining between them. The CDR3: CASSPTDGNSPLHF. The CDR3 nucleotides read TGCGCCAGCAGCCCAACGGACGGTAATTCACCCCTCCACTTT. The full variable domain, rest sourced from reference TRBV5-1 and TRBJ1-6, is KAGVTQTPRYLIKTRGQQVTLSCSPISGHRSVSWYQQTPGQGLQFLFEYFSETQRNKGNFPGRFSGRQFSNSRSEMNVSTLELGDSALYLCASSPTDGNSPLHFGNGTRLTVT.

This clone was recorded at least ten times. The chain links TRBV9 to TRBJ1-2, with D perhaps TRBD1 (6 bases). The CDR3 length is 15 residues. CDR1 is SGDLS, CDR2 YYNGEE, per germline. Trimming pared 0 bases from V and 6 bases from J, leaving 15 bases between. In nucleotides, the CDR3 is TGTGCCAGCAGCGTAGCCCCCGGGGGGCTTAATGGCTACACCTTC. Translating gives CASSVAPGGLNGYTF. The entire variable domain, with the rest obtained from reference TRBV9 and TRBJ1-2, is as follows: DSGVTQTPKHLITATGQRVTLRCSPRSGDLSVYWYQQSLDQGLQFLIQYYNGEERAKGNILERFSAQQFPDLHSELNLSSLELGDSALYFCASSVAPGGLNGYTFGSGTRLTVV.

The J gene is TRBJ2-1, the V gene TRBV30; 8 bases line up with TRBD2. This CDR3 has 12 amino acids. Germline V gives CDR1 GTSNPN, CDR2 SVGIG (reference sequence). V trimming: 1 base; J trimming: 13 bases; junction bases outside the gene matches: 6. CDR3 region: CAWSGSGATQFF. Written as DNA, the CDR3 is TGTGCCTGGAGTGGTAGCGGGGCTACACAGTTCTTC. Using reference TRBV30 and TRBJ2-1 for the parts outside the CDR3, the full variable domain is SQTIHQWPATLVQPVGSPLSLECTVEGTSNPNLYWYRQAAGRGLQLLFYSVGIGQISSEVPQNLSASRPQDRQFILSSKKLLLSDSGFYLCAWSGSGATQFFGPGTRLTVL.

This clone appeared a few times. The gene calls are TRBV27 and TRBJ1-1; 9 bases align to TRBD1. With V trimmed by 6 bases and J by 6 bases, 14 bases remained unmatched. Germline CDR1 is MNHEY and CDR2 is SMNVEV (reference sequence). CDR3 size: 16 residues. The CDR3 reads CASRELPGQGRAEAFF. The DNA for the CDR3 is TGTGCCAGCAGAGAACTGCCGGGACAGGGTCGCGCTGAAGCTTTCTTT.

V gene TRBV2 combines with J gene TRBJ2-2; D ambiguous. This CDR3 has 12 residues. Deletions cut 7 bases from V and 5 bases from J, with 8 bases between. Germline V CDR1 and CDR2: SNHLY, FYNNEI. CDR3 sequence: CASTRQTGELFF. The CDR3 DNA sequence: TGTGCCAGCACCCGGCAGACCGGGGAGCTGTTTTTT.

This clone appeared a single time. The rearrangement joins TRBV18 to TRBJ1-2, with TRBD1 as a possible D gene (5 bases). V was clipped by 1 base and J by 2 bases, with 8 bases between them. The CDR3 spans 14 residues. CDR1 is KGHSH, CDR2 LQKENI, per germline. The CDR3 bases are TGTGCCAGCTCACCACAGACAGAGAACTATGGCTACACCTTC. It is translated as CASSPQTENYGYTF.

The V gene is TRBV5-6, the J gene TRBJ2-4, with 7 nucleotides matching TRBD1. There are 12 residues in the CDR3. V was clipped by 4 bases and J by 16 bases; unmatched bases: 11. Germline V gene sequence: CDR1 SGHDT, CDR2 YYEEEE. This CDR3 reads CASSTGQQGLYF. CDR3 DNA: TGTGCCAGCAGCACGGGACAGCAGGGCTTATACTTC. The full variable domain, in which reference TRBV5-6 and TRBJ2-4 provide the parts outside the CDR3, is DAGVTQSPTHLIKTRGQQVTLRCSPKSGHDTVSWYQQALGQGPQFIFQYYEEEERQRGNFPDRFSGHQFPNYSSELNVNALLLGDSALYLCASSTGQQGLYFGAGTRLSVL.

Here the CDR3 reads CASSEGMGITGGYTF. The CDR3 bases are TGTGCCAGCAGCGAGGGAATGGGAATAACCGGTGGCTACACCTTC. The V and J genes are TRBV5-4 and TRBJ1-2; no reliable D call. Germline V gives CDR1 SGHNT, CDR2 YYREEE (reference sequence). CDR3 length: 15 residues. The germline V and J ends were trimmed by 4 bases and 7 bases, with 20 bases remaining between them.

This chain joins TRBV6-1 and TRBJ2-7; 10 bases are a match to TRBD2. The length of the CDR3 is 16 residues. Germline CDR1 is MNHNS and CDR2 is SASEGT. With V trimmed by 1 base and J by 4 bases, 7 bases remained unmatched. In nucleotides, the CDR3 is TGTGCCAGCAGTGAAGTCCGTGTAGCGGGGGGTTACGAGCAGTACGTC. It yields the protein CASSEVRVAGGYEQYV.

The rearrangement links TRBV19 to TRBJ1-5; D unclear. Germline-derived CDR1 and CDR2 are LNHDA and SQIVND (reference sequence). Trimming took off 4 bases at V and 5 bases at J, with 9 bases between the two ends. The CDR3 is made up of 13 amino acids. CDR3 in amino acids: CASSNIADQPQHF. The DNA for the CDR3 is TGTGCCAGTAGTAATATCGCGGATCAGCCCCAGCATTTT.

This clone was observed a handful of times. The rearrangement links TRBV30 to TRBJ2-7; possibly TRBD1 or TRBD2 for D (5 bases each). CDR1 GTSNPN and CDR2 SVGIG come from the germline V gene (reference sequence). The V end lost 0 bases, the J end lost 6 bases, and 18 bases lay between the germline ends. This CDR3 has 15 residues. CDR3 protein: CAWSVRDDLASEQYF. The CDR3 bases are TGTGCCTGGAGTGTACGGGACGATCTGGCGTCCGAGCAGTACTTC.

The V and J genes are TRBV9 and TRBJ2-1, with a possible D match to TRBD1 (6 bases). Trimming removed 4 bases from V and 2 bases from J, with 13 bases in between. This CDR3 is built from 15 residues. The V gene's germline CDR1 is SGDLS and CDR2 YYNGEE. Here the CDR3 reads CASSPIGGPYNEQFF. Written as DNA, the CDR3 is TGTGCCAGCAGCCCCATAGGGGGACCCTACAATGAGCAGTTCTTC.

DNA of the CDR3: TGTGCCAGCAGTCAACAGCGACCAACAAACCACGGTCGACCTAACAATGAGCAGTTCTTC. It translates to CASSQQRPTNHGRPNNEQFF. This rearrangement joins TRBV21-1 to TRBJ2-1. TRBV21-1 is flagged as a pseudogene. This CDR3 contains 20 residues.

This chain connects TRBV19 to TRBJ2-5; possible D gene TRBD2, 7 bases. V was cut by 7 bases and J by 5 bases, with 14 bases left in between. CDR3 length: 13 amino acids. Germline V gives CDR1 LNHDA, CDR2 SQIVND (reference sequence). In DNA form, the CDR3 reads TGTGCCAGTACCGCTTCGGGGGGCGAGACCCAGTACTTC. It yields the protein CASTASGGETQYF.

V is TRBV9 and J is TRBJ2-4; tentatively, D is TRBD2 (6 bases). There are 15 residues in the CDR3. Trimming stripped 0 bases from V and 2 bases from J, with 9 bases between. Germline assignment: CDR1 SGDLS and CDR2 YYNGEE. CDR3 sequence: CASSVEAGSKNIQYF. The CDR3 DNA reads as TGTGCCAGCAGCGTAGAGGCGGGGTCCAAAAACATTCAGTACTTC.